This T cell receptor beta chain was observed in a study of cytomegalovirus exposure and HLA in healthy donors. Whole-study context: Among around 170 million T cells, an earlier analysis found approximately 110 million unique TCR beta sequences.

The PCR employed 60 Vbeta primers together with 13 Jbeta primers. The method was immunoSEQ multiplex PCR; TCRdb's version includes in-frame clones alone and lacks a portion of them. This sample has tens of thousands of clones, with almost 85% found just once. Germline CDR1 and CDR2: MDHEN and SYDVKM. V lost 5 bases, J lost 3 bases, and 10 bases lay in between. The CDR3 runs 13 residues. This receptor was identified in a woman younger than 35 in good health and CMV-seropositive. Sequences were obtained from PBMCs. V and J are TRBV28 and TRBJ1-1; no clear D gene. CDR3 protein: CASSPQIYTEAFF. In DNA form, the CDR3 reads TGTGCCAGCAGTCCCCAGATTTACACTGAAGCTTTCTTT.